One T cell receptor beta chain is described in this entry. The CDR3 is 15 amino acids. Trimming left V 4 bases short and J 4 bases short, with 14 bases between. In germline, CDR1 is SGDLS, CDR2 YYNGEE. This sample stems from a study of T cell changes during pregnancy in multiple sclerosis. Method: immunoSEQ multiplex PCR; TCRdb's copy keeps in-frame clones and lacks some. The table lists over 35,000 clones, around nine tenths of them singletons, with 1.2% in the top ten. This TCR was recovered from a female donor with multiple sclerosis, enrolled in a pregnancy study. This chain joins TRBV9 and TRBJ2-2, with D unresolved. The input for sequencing was peripheral blood, taken before pregnancy. The CDR3 is CASSPSSPSTGELFF. The CDR3 nucleotides read TGTGCCAGCAGCCCTTCTTCCCCGAGCACCGGGGAGCTGTTTTTT.